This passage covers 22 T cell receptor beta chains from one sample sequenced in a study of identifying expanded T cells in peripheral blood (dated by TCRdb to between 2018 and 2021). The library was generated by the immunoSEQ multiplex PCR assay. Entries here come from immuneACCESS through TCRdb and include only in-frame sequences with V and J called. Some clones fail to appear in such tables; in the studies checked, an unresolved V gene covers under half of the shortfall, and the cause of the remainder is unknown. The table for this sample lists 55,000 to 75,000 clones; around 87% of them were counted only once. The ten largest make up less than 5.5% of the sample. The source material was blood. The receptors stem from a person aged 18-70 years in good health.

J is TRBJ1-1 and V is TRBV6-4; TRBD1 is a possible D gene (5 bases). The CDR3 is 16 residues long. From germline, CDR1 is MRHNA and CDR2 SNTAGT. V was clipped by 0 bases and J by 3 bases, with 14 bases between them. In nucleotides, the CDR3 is TGTGCCAGCAGTGACTCGCCTGGGGCAGGGCACACTGAAGCTTTCTTT. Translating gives CASSDSPGAGHTEAFF.

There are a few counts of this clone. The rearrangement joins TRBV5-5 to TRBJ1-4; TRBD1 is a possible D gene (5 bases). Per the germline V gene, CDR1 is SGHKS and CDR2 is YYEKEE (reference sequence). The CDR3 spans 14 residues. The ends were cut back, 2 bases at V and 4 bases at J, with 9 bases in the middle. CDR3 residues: CASSFGTVNEKLFF. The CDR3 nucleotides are TGTGCCAGCAGCTTCGGGACGGTTAATGAAAAACTGTTTTTT.

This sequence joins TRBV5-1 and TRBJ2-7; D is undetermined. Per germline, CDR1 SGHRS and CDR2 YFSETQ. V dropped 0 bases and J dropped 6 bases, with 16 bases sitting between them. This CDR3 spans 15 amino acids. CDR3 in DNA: TGCGCCAGCAGCTTGGGCCTCCCGCCTATGAGCGAGCAGTACTTC. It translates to CASSLGLPPMSEQYF. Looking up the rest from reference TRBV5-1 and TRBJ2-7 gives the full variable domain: KAGVTQTPRYLIKTRGQQVTLSCSPISGHRSVSWYQQTPGQGLQFLFEYFSETQRNKGNFPGRFSGRQFSNSRSEMNVSTLELGDSALYLCASSLGLPPMSEQYFGPGTRLTVT.

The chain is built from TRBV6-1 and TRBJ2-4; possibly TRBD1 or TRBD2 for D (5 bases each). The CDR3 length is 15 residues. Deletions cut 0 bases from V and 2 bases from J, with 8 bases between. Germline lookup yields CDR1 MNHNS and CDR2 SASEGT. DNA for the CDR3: TGTGCCAGCAGTGAAGCAGAGGGGCCCAAAAACATTCAGTACTTC. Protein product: CASSEAEGPKNIQYF.

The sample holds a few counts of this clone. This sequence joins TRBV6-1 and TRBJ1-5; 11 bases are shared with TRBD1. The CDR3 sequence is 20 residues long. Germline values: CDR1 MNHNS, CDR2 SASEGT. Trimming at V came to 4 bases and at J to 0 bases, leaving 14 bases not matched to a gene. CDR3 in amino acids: CASSGGAGTGGIHSNQPQHF. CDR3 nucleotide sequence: TGTGCCAGCAGTGGAGGGGCCGGGACAGGGGGGATCCATAGCAATCAGCCCCAGCATTTT.

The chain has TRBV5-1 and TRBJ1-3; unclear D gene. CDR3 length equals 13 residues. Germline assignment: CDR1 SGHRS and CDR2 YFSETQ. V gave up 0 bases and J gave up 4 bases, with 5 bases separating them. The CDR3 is CASSLEYGNTIYF. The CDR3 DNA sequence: TGCGCCAGCAGCTTGGAGTACGGAAACACCATATATTTT.

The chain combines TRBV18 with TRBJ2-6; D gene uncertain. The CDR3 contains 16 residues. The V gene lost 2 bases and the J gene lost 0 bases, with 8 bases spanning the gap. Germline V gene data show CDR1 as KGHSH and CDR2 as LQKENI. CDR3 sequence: CASSPFPRSGANVLTF. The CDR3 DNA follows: TGTGCCAGCTCACCATTCCCTCGCTCTGGGGCCAACGTCCTGACTTTC.

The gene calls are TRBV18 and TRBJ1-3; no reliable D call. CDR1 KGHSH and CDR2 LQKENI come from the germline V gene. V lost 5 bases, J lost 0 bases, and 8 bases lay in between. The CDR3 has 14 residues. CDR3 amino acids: CASSSGPSGNTIYF. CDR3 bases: TGTGCCAGCTCATCAGGACCCTCTGGAAACACCATATATTTT.

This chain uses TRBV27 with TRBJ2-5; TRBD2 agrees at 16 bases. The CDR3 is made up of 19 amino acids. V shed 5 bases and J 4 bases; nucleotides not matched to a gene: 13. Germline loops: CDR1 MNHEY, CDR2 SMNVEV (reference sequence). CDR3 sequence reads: CASSNLGTSGRVDGETQYF. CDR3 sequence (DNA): TGTGCCAGCAGTAATCTGGGGACTAGCGGGAGGGTGGACGGAGAGACCCAGTACTTC.

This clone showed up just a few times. The CDR3 loop reads CAWTLGQGMGPLHF. The CDR3 DNA reads as TGTGCCTGGACCCTGGGACAGGGAATGGGGCCCCTCCACTTT. This chain joins TRBV30 and TRBJ1-6; 9 nucleotides line up with TRBD1. CDR1 and CDR2 from the germline V gene are GTSNPN and SVGIG (reference sequence). This CDR3 contains 14 residues. Germline trimming cut 4 bases from V and 13 bases from J; bases unmatched to any gene: 11.

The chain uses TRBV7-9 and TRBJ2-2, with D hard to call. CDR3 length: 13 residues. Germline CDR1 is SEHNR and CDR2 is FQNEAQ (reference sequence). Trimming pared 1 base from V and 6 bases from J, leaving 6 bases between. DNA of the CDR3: TGTGCCAGCAGCTTAGAACGGCCCGGGGAGCTGTTTTTT. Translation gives CASSLERPGELFF. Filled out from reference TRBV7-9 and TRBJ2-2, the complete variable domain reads DTGVSQNPRHKITKRGQNVTFRCDPISEHNRLYWYRQTLGQGPEFLTYFQNEAQLEKSRLLSDRFSAERPKGSFSTLEIQRTEQGDSAMYLCASSLERPGELFFGEGSRLTVL.

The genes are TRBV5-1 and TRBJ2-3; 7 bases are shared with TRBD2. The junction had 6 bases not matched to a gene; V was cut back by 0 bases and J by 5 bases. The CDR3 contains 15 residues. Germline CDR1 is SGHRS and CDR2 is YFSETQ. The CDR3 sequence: CASSLGRVAGDTQYF. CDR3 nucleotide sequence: TGCGCCAGCAGCTTGGGAAGGGTAGCGGGAGATACGCAGTATTTT.

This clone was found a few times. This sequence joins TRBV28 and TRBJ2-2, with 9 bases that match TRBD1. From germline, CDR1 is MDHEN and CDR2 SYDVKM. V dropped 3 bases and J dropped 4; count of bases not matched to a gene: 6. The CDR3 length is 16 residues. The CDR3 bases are TGTGCCAGCAGTTTCCTCCGGGACAGGGTCACCGGGGAGCTGTTTTTT. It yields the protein CASSFLRDRVTGELFF.

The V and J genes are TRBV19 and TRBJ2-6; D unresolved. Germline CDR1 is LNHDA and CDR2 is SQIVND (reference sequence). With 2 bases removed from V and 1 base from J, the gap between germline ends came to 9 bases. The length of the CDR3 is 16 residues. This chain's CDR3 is CASSILQQSGANVLTF. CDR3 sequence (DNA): TGTGCCAGTAGTATACTTCAACAATCTGGGGCCAACGTCCTGACTTTC.

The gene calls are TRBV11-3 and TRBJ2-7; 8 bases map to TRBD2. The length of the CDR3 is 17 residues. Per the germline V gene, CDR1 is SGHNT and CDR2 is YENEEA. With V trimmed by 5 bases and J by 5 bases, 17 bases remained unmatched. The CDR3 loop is CASSLRAGAKVGNEQYF. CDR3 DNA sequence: TGTGCCAGCAGCCTCAGAGCGGGGGCTAAAGTCGGGAACGAGCAGTACTTC.

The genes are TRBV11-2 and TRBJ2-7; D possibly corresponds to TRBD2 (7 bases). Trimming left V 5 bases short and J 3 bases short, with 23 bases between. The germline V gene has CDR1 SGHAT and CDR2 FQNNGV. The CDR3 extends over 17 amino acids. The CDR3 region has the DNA TGTGCCAGCAGCGGTAGGGGGTTGGGGCTAGCGGACTACGAGCAGTACTTC. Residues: CASSGRGLGLADYEQYF.

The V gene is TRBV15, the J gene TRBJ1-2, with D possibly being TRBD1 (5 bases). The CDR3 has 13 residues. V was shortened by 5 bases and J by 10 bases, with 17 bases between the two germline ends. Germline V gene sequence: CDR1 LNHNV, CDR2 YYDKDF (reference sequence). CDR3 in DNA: TGTGCCACCAGCTCCCGGGACTTCGCCTCCTACACCTTC. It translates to CATSSRDFASYTF.

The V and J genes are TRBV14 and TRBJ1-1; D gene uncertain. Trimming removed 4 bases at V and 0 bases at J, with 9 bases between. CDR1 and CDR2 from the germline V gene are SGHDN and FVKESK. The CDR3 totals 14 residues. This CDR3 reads CASSRVGMNTEAFF. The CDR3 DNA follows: TGTGCCAGCAGCCGCGTGGGTATGAACACTGAAGCTTTCTTT.

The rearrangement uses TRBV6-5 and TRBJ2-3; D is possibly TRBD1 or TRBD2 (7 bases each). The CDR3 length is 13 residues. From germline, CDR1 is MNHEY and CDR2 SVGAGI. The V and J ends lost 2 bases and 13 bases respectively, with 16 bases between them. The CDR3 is CASSYPRGGFEYF. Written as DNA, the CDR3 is TGTGCCAGCAGTTACCCCAGGGGGGGTTTTGAGTATTTT.

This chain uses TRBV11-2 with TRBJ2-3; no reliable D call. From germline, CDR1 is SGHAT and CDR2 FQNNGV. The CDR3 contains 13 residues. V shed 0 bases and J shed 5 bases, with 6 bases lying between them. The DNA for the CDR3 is TGTGCCAGCAGCTTAGAACGGCTAGATACGCAGTATTTT. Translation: CASSLERLDTQYF.

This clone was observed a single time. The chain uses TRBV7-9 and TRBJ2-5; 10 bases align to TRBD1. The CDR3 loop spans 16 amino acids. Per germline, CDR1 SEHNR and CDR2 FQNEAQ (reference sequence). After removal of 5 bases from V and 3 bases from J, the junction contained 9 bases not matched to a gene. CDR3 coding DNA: TGTGCCAGCAGCATTCCGGGACAGGGGAGCGAAGAGACCCAGTACTTC. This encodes CASSIPGQGSEETQYF.

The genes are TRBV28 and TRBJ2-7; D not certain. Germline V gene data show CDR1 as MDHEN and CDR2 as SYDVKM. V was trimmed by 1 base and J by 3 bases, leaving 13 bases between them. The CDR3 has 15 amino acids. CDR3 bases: TGTGCCAGCAGTTTATTGGGTACTACCCACTACGAGCAGTACTTC. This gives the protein CASSLLGTTHYEQYF.